Shown below are 8 T cell receptor beta chains from a single sample sequenced in a study of blood T cell repertoires in COVID-19. Some clones are missing from TCRdb's copy, which holds only in-frame ones; the method was immunoSEQ multiplex PCR. The table lists 110,000 to 150,000 clones, more than 65% of them singletons, with around 13% in the top ten. Sequenced sample: peripheral blood. These receptors came from a man older than 75 with acute or convalescent COVID-19.

This clone was recorded a few times. The chain couples TRBV5-1 to TRBJ1-2; perhaps TRBD1 as D (6 bases). Germline CDR1 SGHRS, CDR2 YFSETQ. CDR3 length: 13 amino acids. Trimming removed 5 bases from V and 8 bases from J, with 16 bases in between. The CDR3 DNA follows: TGCGCCAGCAGTTCGAACAGGGAGGGCGGCTACACCTTC. It codes for CASSSNREGGYTF. Supplemented by reference TRBV5-1 and TRBJ1-2, the full variable domain reads KAGVTQTPRYLIKTRGQQVTLSCSPISGHRSVSWYQQTPGQGLQFLFEYFSETQRNKGNFPGRFSGRQFSNSRSEMNVSTLELGDSALYLCASSSNREGGYTFGSGTRLTVV.

This clone was observed a few times. The chain links TRBV6-6 to TRBJ2-2; 7 bases are shared with TRBD2. V dropped 10 bases and J dropped 5; count of bases not matched to a gene: 4. This CDR3 has 12 residues. Germline lookup yields CDR1 MNHNY and CDR2 SVGAGI (reference sequence). The CDR3 protein is CAIRGDTGELFF. The CDR3 DNA sequence: TGTGCCATCCGGGGGGATACCGGGGAGCTGTTTTTT.

The V gene is TRBV30, the J gene TRBJ2-7; TRBD2 matches 11 bases. The CDR3 runs 15 residues. The V gene's germline CDR1 is GTSNPN and CDR2 SVGIG (reference sequence). The J segment lost 4 bases and the V segment lost 3 bases, leaving 8 bases of the junction unmatched. The CDR3 nucleotides are TGTGCCTGGAGCGGACAGGGGACTAGCGGTTACGAGCAGTACTTC. Translating gives CAWSGQGTSGYEQYF. The variable domain in full, completed from reference TRBV30 and TRBJ2-7, reads SQTIHQWPATLVQPVGSPLSLECTVEGTSNPNLYWYRQAAGRGLQLLFYSVGIGQISSEVPQNLSASRPQDRQFILSSKKLLLSDSGFYLCAWSGQGTSGYEQYFGPGTRLTVT.

J is TRBJ1-4 and V is TRBV5-5; TRBD1 matches 7 bases. V trimming: 4 bases; J trimming: 7 bases; junction bases outside the gene matches: 13. Germline CDR1 reads SGHKS; CDR2 reads YYEKEE (reference sequence). This CDR3 contains 16 residues. CDR3 loop: CASSIRQGGLGEKLFF. In nucleotides, the CDR3 is TGTGCCAGCAGCATTAGACAGGGTGGGCTAGGTGAAAAACTGTTTTTT.

The chain joins TRBV7-2 to TRBJ2-4, with D possibly being TRBD1 (5 bases). Between the trimmed V and J ends, which lost 2 bases and 8 bases, there was a span of 10 bases. This CDR3 is 13 amino acids long. The germline gives CDR1 SGHTA, CDR2 FQGNSA. The CDR3 region is CASSLLGRDIQYF. In DNA form, the CDR3 reads TGTGCCAGCAGCTTACTCGGCAGGGACATTCAGTACTTC.

The J gene is TRBJ1-4, the V gene TRBV7-2; the D gene is possibly TRBD1 (6 bases). This CDR3 spans 15 amino acids. Germline CDR1 is SGHTA and CDR2 is FQGNSA. Trimming removed 3 bases from V and 4 bases from J, with 12 bases in between. The CDR3 region has the DNA TGTGCCAGCAGCTTGCAGGGGCAGGTTAATGAAAAACTGTTTTTT. It is translated as CASSLQGQVNEKLFF.

This clone was picked up a small number of times. The chain is built from TRBV5-6 and TRBJ2-3; the match to TRBD1 covers 7 bases. The length of the CDR3 is 15 residues. V shed 4 bases and J 1 base; nucleotides not matched to a gene: 6. Looked up from germline, CDR1 is SGHDT and CDR2 is YYEEEE. CDR3 loop: CASSMRGRGTDTQYF. The CDR3 nucleotides read TGTGCCAGCAGCATGAGGGGGCGCGGCACAGATACGCAGTATTTT. The entire variable domain, with the rest obtained from reference TRBV5-6 and TRBJ2-3, is as follows: DAGVTQSPTHLIKTRGQQVTLRCSPKSGHDTVSWYQQALGQGPQFIFQYYEEEERQRGNFPDRFSGHQFPNYSSELNVNALLLGDSALYLCASSMRGRGTDTQYFGPGTRLTVL.

The chain links TRBV4-3 to TRBJ2-5; 14 positions agree with TRBD2. Germline CDR1 and CDR2: LGHNA and YSLEER. The CDR3 is 15 residues long. Trimming cost V 3 bases and J 6 bases; bases outside gene matches: 3. The CDR3 is CASSHGLAGGQTQYF. As DNA, the CDR3 is TGCGCCAGCAGCCATGGACTAGCGGGGGGTCAGACCCAGTACTTC.